This T cell receptor (beta chain) was captured in a study of T cells in Graves' hyperthyroidism and ophthalmopathy. This clonotype was picked up a small number of times. The length of the CDR3 is 15 residues. The germline V gene has CDR1 LNHDA and CDR2 SQIVND (reference sequence). The trim removed 7 bases at V and 6 bases at J, leaving 10 bases unmatched. Duration under 3 months, a NOSPECS grade of at least 4, and a Clinical Activity Score of at least 3 characterized the ophthalmopathy patients. Researchers amplified the TCR beta CDR3 regions from RNA transcripts. A first-round RT-PCR of the TCR CDR3 used the HTBI primer set. One entry per CDR3 protein, called by TCRdb with MiXCR from the multiplex PCR reads. The table lists hundreds of thousands of distinct CDR3 sequences, approximately 14% of them singletons.

This TCR was recovered from a woman aged 50 to 60 with Graves' ophthalmopathy. The genes are TRBV19 and TRBJ2-2; TRBD1 agrees at 8 bases. Input material: blood. Written as DNA, the CDR3 is TGTGCCAGTAACCCTGACAGGGGATTGGCCGGGGAGCTGTTTTTT. Translating it yields CASNPDRGLAGELFF.